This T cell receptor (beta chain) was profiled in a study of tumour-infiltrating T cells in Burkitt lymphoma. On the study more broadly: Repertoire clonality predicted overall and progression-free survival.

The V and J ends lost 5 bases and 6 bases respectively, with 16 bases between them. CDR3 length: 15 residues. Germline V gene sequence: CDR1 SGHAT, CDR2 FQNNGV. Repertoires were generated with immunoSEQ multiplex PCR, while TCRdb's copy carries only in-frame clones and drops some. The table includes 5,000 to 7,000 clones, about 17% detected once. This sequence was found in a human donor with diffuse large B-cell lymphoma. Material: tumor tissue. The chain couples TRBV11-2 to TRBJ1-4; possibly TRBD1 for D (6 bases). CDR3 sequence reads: CASSLAGVGDEKLFF. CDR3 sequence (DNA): TGTGCCAGCAGCCTCGCAGGGGTCGGGGATGAAAAACTGTTTTTT.